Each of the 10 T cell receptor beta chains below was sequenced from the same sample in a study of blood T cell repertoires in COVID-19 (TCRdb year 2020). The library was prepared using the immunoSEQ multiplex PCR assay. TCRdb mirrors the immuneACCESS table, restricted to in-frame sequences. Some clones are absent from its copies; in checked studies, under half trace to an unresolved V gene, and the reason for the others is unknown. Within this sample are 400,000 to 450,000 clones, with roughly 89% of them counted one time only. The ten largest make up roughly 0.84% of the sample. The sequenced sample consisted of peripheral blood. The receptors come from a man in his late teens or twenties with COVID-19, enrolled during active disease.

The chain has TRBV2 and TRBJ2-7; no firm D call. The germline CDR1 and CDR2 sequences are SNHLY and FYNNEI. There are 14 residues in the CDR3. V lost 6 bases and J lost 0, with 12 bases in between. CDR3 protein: CASRNQVSSYEQYF. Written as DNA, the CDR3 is TGTGCCAGCAGGAACCAGGTTAGCTCCTACGAGCAGTACTTC.

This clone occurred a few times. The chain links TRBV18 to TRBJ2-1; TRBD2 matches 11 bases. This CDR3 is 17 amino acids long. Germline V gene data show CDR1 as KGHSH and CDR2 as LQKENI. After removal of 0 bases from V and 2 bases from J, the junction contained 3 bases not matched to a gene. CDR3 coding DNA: TGTGCCAGCTCACCACCTGTTAGCGGGAGGGCCTACAATGAGCAGTTCTTC. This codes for CASSPPVSGRAYNEQFF. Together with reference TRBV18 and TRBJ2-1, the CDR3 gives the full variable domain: NAGVMQNPRHLVRRRGQEARLRCSPMKGHSHVYWYRQLPEEGLKFMVYLQKENIIDESGMPKERFSAEFPKEGPSILRIQQVVRGDSAAYFCASSPPVSGRAYNEQFFGPGTRLTVL.

CDR3 bases: TGTGCCAGCAGCTTGGCCGGGACTAGCGACGAGCAGTACTTC. Protein sequence: CASSLAGTSDEQYF. The rearrangement joins TRBV5-4 to TRBJ2-7, with 10 bases fitting TRBD2. The CDR3 is 14 residues long. V was pared by 0 bases and J by 5 bases, with 2 bases of the junction left unmatched. Germline lookup yields CDR1 SGHNT and CDR2 YYREEE (reference sequence).

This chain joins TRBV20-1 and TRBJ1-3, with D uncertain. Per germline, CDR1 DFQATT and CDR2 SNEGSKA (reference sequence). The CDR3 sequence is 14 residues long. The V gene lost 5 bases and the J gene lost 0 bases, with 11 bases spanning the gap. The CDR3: CSARDGGSGNTIYF. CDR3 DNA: TGCAGTGCTCGTGACGGAGGCTCTGGAAACACCATATATTTT.

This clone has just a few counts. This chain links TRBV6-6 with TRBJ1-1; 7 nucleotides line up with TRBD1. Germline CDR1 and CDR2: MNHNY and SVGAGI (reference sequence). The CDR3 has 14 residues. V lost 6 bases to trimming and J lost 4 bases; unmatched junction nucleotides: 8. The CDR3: CASSNTGAGTEAFF. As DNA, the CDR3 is TGTGCCAGCAGCAATACAGGGGCGGGCACTGAAGCTTTCTTT.

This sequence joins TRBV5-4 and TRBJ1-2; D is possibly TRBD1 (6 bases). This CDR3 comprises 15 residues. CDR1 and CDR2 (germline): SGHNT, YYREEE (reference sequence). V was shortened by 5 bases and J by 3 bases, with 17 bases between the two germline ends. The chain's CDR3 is CASRVDPGDDYGYTF. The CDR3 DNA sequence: TGTGCCAGCAGAGTAGATCCAGGGGATGACTATGGCTACACCTTC.

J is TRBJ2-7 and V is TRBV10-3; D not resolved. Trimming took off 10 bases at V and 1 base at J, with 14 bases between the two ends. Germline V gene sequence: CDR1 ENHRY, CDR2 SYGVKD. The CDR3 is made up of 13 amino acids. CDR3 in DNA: TGTGCCACGCGCGGATTGGAATCCTACGAGCAGTACTTC. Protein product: CATRGLESYEQYF.

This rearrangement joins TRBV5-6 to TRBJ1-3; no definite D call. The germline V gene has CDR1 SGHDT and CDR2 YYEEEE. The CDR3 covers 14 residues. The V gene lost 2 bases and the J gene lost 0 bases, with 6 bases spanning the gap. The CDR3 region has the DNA TGTGCCAGCAGCTTCAGGTTCTCTGGAAACACCATATATTTT. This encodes CASSFRFSGNTIYF.

The CDR3 DNA sequence: TGTGCCAGCAGATTGACAGGGTACTATGGCTACACCTTC. It encodes CASRLTGYYGYTF. This rearrangement joins TRBV27 to TRBJ1-2; 7 bases are a match to TRBD1. CDR3 length equals 13 residues. Per germline, CDR1 MNHEY and CDR2 SMNVEV (reference sequence). V lost 6 bases to trimming and J lost 3 bases; unmatched junction nucleotides: 4.

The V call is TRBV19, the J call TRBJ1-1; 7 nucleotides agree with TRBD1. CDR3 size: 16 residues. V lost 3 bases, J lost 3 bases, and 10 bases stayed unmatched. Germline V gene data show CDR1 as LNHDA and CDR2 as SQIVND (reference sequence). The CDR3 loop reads CASSMLTGRLDTEAFF. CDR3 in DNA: TGTGCCAGTAGTATGCTGACAGGGAGGTTGGACACTGAAGCTTTCTTT.